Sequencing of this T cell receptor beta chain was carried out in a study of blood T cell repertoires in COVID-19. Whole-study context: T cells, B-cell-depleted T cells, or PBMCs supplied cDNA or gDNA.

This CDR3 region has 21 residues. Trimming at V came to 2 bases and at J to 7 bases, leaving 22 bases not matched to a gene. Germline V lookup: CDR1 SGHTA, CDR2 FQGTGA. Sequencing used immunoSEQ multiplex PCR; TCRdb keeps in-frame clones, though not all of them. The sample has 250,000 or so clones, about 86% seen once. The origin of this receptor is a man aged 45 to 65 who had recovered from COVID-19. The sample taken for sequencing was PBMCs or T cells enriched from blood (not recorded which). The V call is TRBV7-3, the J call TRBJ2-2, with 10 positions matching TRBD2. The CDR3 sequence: CASSLDLHPTGAGGPNGELFF. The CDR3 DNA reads TGTGCCAGCAGCTTAGACCTCCATCCTACTGGAGCGGGGGGGCCCAACGGGGAGCTGTTTTTT.